Following are 17 T cell receptor beta chains from one sample sequenced in a study of CD8+ T cells in alopecia areata. Treatment of the sample: oral pan-JAK inhibitor, 5-10 mg twice daily. Sequencing used cDNA as its template, made by extracting RNA and reverse transcribing it. The table came from immunoSEQ multiplex PCR; TCRdb's copy has only in-frame clones and leaves some out. The sample carries about 120,000 clones, approximately 55% recorded once. The sample consisted of CD4+ T cells sorted from blood, taken at week 24, from a patient treated with tofacitinib. These receptor sequences come from a human donor with alopecia areata.

This clone appeared a few times. V and J are TRBV5-1 and TRBJ2-7; 7 bases are shared with TRBD2. Germline lookup yields CDR1 SGHRS and CDR2 YFSETQ. This CDR3 has 13 residues. The V segment lost 5 bases and the J segment 6 bases; nucleotides outside the gene matches: 8. The CDR3 region is CASSPFTGGEQYF. The CDR3 bases are TGCGCCAGCAGTCCTTTTACGGGAGGCGAGCAGTACTTC.

V usage is TRBV7-9 and J usage is TRBJ2-7, with 8 bases identical to TRBD1. The V gene's germline CDR1 is SEHNR and CDR2 FQNEAQ (reference sequence). V was pared by 1 base and J by 7 bases, with 9 bases of the junction left unmatched. CDR3 length: 15 amino acids. The CDR3 DNA is TGTGCCAGCAGCTTAGGGTCCGGGACAGGCGGGGAGCAGTACTTC. Its translation is CASSLGSGTGGEQYF.

This clone was picked up many times. J is TRBJ2-5 and V is TRBV2, with D maybe TRBD2 (6 bases). V shed 4 bases and J shed 7 bases, with 16 bases lying between them. Germline V CDR1 and CDR2: SNHLY, FYNNEI. This CDR3 has 14 residues. Here the CDR3 reads CASSVGGATGTQYF. As DNA, the CDR3 is TGTGCCAGCAGTGTAGGCGGGGCCACGGGGACCCAGTACTTC.

V gene TRBV6-1 combines with J gene TRBJ1-2; D uncertain. The CDR3 contains 14 residues. The germline V gene encodes CDR1 MNHNS and CDR2 SASEGT. Trimming removed 6 bases from V and 2 bases from J, with 13 bases in between. The CDR3 sequence: CASRFDTFNYGYTF. The CDR3 DNA is TGTGCCAGCAGGTTTGACACTTTCAACTATGGCTACACCTTC.

This clone has more than one count but fewer than ten. The rearrangement links TRBV29-1 to TRBJ1-1; maybe TRBD1 (5 bases). The CDR3 is made up of 12 amino acids. V was cut by 8 bases and J by 5 bases, with 15 bases left in between. Germline values: CDR1 SQVTM, CDR2 ANQGSEA. CDR3 DNA: TGCAGCTCGGGACTCCCGGGGACTGAAGCTTTCTTT. Residues: CSSGLPGTEAFF.

The J gene is TRBJ2-3, the V gene TRBV13; no clear D. Germline-derived CDR1 and CDR2 are PRHDT and FYEKMQ (reference sequence). The CDR3 consists of 13 residues. The V gene lost 4 bases and the J gene lost 6 bases, with 11 bases spanning the gap. This CDR3 reads CASSSTPTDTQYF. The CDR3 DNA follows: TGTGCCAGCAGCTCTACTCCGACGGATACGCAGTATTTT.

This clone was counted a few times. The J gene is TRBJ1-6, the V gene TRBV25-1, with unresolved D. CDR3 length: 13 amino acids. Trimming shortened V by 1 base and J by 7 bases, and 5 bases separated the two germline ends. Germline V gene sequence: CDR1 MGHDK, CDR2 SYGVNS. The CDR3 protein is CASSESGNSPLHF. The CDR3 nucleotides read TGTGCCAGCAGTGAATCCGGGAATTCACCCCTCCACTTT.

This sequence joins TRBV18 and TRBJ1-2; tentative D call: TRBD1 (5 bases). The CDR3 runs to 17 residues. V was cut by 0 bases and J by 2 bases, with 16 bases left in between. Germline lookup yields CDR1 KGHSH and CDR2 LQKENI. This CDR3 is CASSPPVGGTQNYGYTF. Here the CDR3 DNA reads TGTGCCAGCTCACCACCGGTTGGGGGGACCCAAAACTATGGCTACACCTTC.

This clone was seen ten or more times. Written as DNA, the CDR3 is TGTGCCAGCCGGGAGGACATGAACACTGAAGCTTTCTTT. This translates into CASREDMNTEAFF. This chain joins TRBV7-2 and TRBJ1-1; tentatively, D is TRBD1 (5 bases). This CDR3 is built from 13 residues. Germline V gives CDR1 SGHTA, CDR2 FQGNSA. Trimming pared 8 bases from V and 0 bases from J, leaving 10 bases between.

The CDR3 loop reads CASSPETGGGYTF. The CDR3 coding sequence is TGCGCCAGCAGCCCGGAGACAGGGGGTGGCTACACCTTC. This chain uses TRBV4-3 with TRBJ1-2; TRBD1 matches at 9 bases. CDR1 LGHNA and CDR2 YSLEER come from the germline V gene. This CDR3 comprises 13 residues. The junction had 4 bases not matched to a gene; V was cut back by 4 bases and J by 7 bases.

This clone has more than one count but fewer than ten. This chain uses TRBV29-1 with TRBJ1-2; tentative D call: TRBD1 (6 bases). V shed 7 bases and J shed 2 bases, with 11 bases lying between them. The CDR3 spans 12 residues. Germline CDR1 and CDR2: SQVTM and ANQGSEA. Here the CDR3 reads CSASTGNYGYTF. CDR3 nucleotide sequence: TGCAGCGCCTCTACAGGGAACTATGGCTACACCTTC.

This clone came up a few times. The V call is TRBV5-5, the J call TRBJ1-1; maybe TRBD1 (5 bases). Germline loops: CDR1 SGHKS, CDR2 YYEKEE (reference sequence). The CDR3 is 13 amino acids. V was clipped by 5 bases and J by 5 bases, with 13 bases between them. CDR3 DNA: TGTGCCAGCAGACGGACACCGATTACTGAAGCTTTCTTT. Translation gives CASRRTPITEAFF.

CDR3 region: CASSWGLDRGLYEQYF. The DNA for the CDR3 is TGTGCCAGCAGTTGGGGATTAGACAGGGGGCTCTACGAGCAGTACTTC. This chain links TRBV27 with TRBJ2-7, with 10 bases matching TRBD1. Per the germline V gene, CDR1 is MNHEY and CDR2 is SMNVEV (reference sequence). The CDR3 length is 16 residues. Trimming removed 4 bases from V and 3 bases from J; junction bases left unmatched: 9.

The chain has TRBV29-1 and TRBJ2-1; 9 nucleotides align to TRBD1. Germline V CDR1 and CDR2: SQVTM, ANQGSEA. V shed 7 bases and J 9 bases; nucleotides not matched to a gene: 13. CDR3 size: 14 residues. The CDR3 region has the DNA TGCAGCGGTTTATGGACAGGGGTCCCCTTTGAGCAGTTCTTC. Amino acid sequence: CSGLWTGVPFEQFF.

The chain links TRBV29-1 to TRBJ1-1, with a weak D call TRBD1 (6 bases). V shed 4 bases and J shed 6 bases, with 12 bases lying between them. The germline gives CDR1 SQVTM, CDR2 ANQGSEA. The CDR3 loop spans 12 amino acids. CDR3 coding DNA: TGCAGCGTTGTCGGGGGCGAGGCTGAAGCTTTCTTT. Encoded protein: CSVVGGEAEAFF.

The gene calls are TRBV30 and TRBJ2-7; D may be TRBD2 (7 bases). Germline V gene data show CDR1 as GTSNPN and CDR2 as SVGIG (reference sequence). The CDR3 totals 14 residues. V was shortened by 7 bases and J by 3 bases, with 19 bases between the two germline ends. The CDR3 here is CASPKGGRGYEQYF. CDR3 DNA: TGTGCCTCACCTAAGGGGGGGCGAGGCTACGAGCAGTACTTC.

The rearrangement joins TRBV4-1 to TRBJ2-2; TRBD1 agrees at 8 bases. Unmatched junction bases numbered 9, after V lost 4 bases and J lost 5 bases. CDR1 MGHRA and CDR2 YSYEKL come from the germline V gene. The CDR3 extends over 16 amino acids. Here the CDR3 reads CASSLRDRKGTGELFF. DNA for the CDR3: TGCGCCAGCAGCCTCCGGGACAGGAAGGGGACCGGGGAGCTGTTTTTT.